This T cell receptor beta chain was recovered during a study of regulatory T cells in long-lasting Graves disease. About the research overall: Those with persistent Graves' disease had received antithyroid drugs for over 5 years with positive TSH receptor antibodies.

CDR3-region Arm-PCR and iRepertoire HTBI primers produced the TCR beta libraries. TCRdb independently ran MiXCR on the multiplex PCR reads; one entry per CDR3 protein. The sample lists 400,000 or so distinct CDR3 sequences; 20% were seen once. Time point denoted: persistent/refractory GD, antithyroid drugs over 5 years with positive TRAb. Scientists built the TCR library using RNA that was extracted from PBMCs. Trimming removed 4 bases from V and 5 bases from J, with 16 bases in between. From germline, CDR1 is SGDLS and CDR2 YYNGEE. The CDR3 has 14 amino acids. Study-level points and caveats: Between persistent patients, thousands of public clonotypes were shared, exceeding the approximately 990 shared between new patients.

On this clonotype itself: The target antigen is unknown.

V is TRBV9 and J is TRBJ2-7; possible D gene TRBD2, 6 bases. This clonotype was sampled from a female donor with Graves disease. The specimen comprised peripheral blood mononuclear cells (PBMCs), sampled when the disease was refractory, from a patient treated with antithyroid drugs. The CDR3 bases are TGTGCCAGCAGCCTATCCGGGACTGGAGACGAGCAGTACTTC. Translation: CASSLSGTGDEQYF.